This is a list of T cell receptor beta chains from one sample in a study of radiotherapy plus CTLA-4 blockade in lung cancer. Method: immunoSEQ multiplex PCR; TCRdb's copy keeps in-frame clones and lacks some. The sample consists of roughly 57,000 clones, approximately 82% of them appearing once. The specimen was peripheral blood, collected from a patient treated with radiotherapy plus ipilimumab. The receptors derive from a human donor with non-small cell lung cancer whose response to radiotherapy plus ipilimumab could not be evaluated. Both conserved end residues are part of each CDR3. D genes are given only for firm matches. Some rows have no size entry. The others give once, few or many, or a class for an expanded clone.

clone size,D gene,J gene,CDR3 length,V gene,CDR3 protein,CDR3 DNA
once,TRBD1,TRBJ1-5,13,TRBV6-5,CASRGQGNQPQHF,TGTGCCAGCAGGGGACAGGGCAATCAGCCCCAGCATTTT
.,.,TRBJ1-2,12,TRBV5-4,CASGGNDYGYTF,TGTGCCAGCGGAGGCAACGACTATGGCTACACCTTC
once,TRBD2,TRBJ2-1,16,TRBV10-2,CASSVRTSGNLNEQFF,TGCGCCAGCAGTGTCCGGACTAGCGGGAATCTCAATGAGCAGTTCTTC
once,TRBD2,TRBJ2-1,13,TRBV7-2,CASSFSEREVRFF,TGTGCCAGCAGCTTTTCCGAGCGGGAGGTTCGGTTCTTC
.,.,TRBJ1-5,17,TRBV4-1,CASSQDFWGDGNQPQHF,TGCGCCAGCAGCCAAGATTTTTGGGGGGACGGCAATCAGCCCCAGCATTTT
.,.,TRBJ2-3,15,TRBV5-6,CASSYRVISTDTQYF,TGTGCCAGCAGTTACAGGGTAATAAGCACAGATACGCAGTATTTT
.,.,TRBJ2-7,13,TRBV30,CAWNPSGVYEQYF,TGTGCCTGGAATCCCTCAGGGGTTTACGAGCAGTACTTC
.,TRBD1,TRBJ1-3,16,TRBV18,CASSPPGQGPGNTIYF,TGTGCCAGCTCACCACCGGGACAGGGTCCTGGAAACACCATATATTTT
.,TRBD2,TRBJ2-2,15,TRBV7-2,CASSFGGGVTGELFF,TGTGCCAGCAGCTTTGGCGGGGGGGTTACCGGGGAGCTGTTTTTT
.,.,TRBJ1-5,15,TRBV28,CASISGGTSNQPQHF,TGTGCCAGCATTTCGGGAGGGACCAGCAATCAGCCCCAGCATTTT
.,.,TRBJ1-1,12,TRBV5-4,CASSARDTEAFF,TGTGCCAGCAGCGCGAGGGACACTGAAGCTTTCTTT
once,TRBD2,TRBJ2-7,15,TRBV7-9,CASSLALAGFYEQYF,TGTGCCAGCAGCTTAGCCCTAGCGGGCTTCTACGAGCAGTACTTC
few,TRBD2,TRBJ2-3,13,TRBV19,CASSGTSGDTQYF,TGTGCCAGTAGTGGGACTAGCGGGGATACGCAGTATTTT
.,.,TRBJ2-7,12,TRBV18,CASSPLKGEVYF,TGTGCCAGCTCACCACTCAAGGGAGAGGTGTACTTC
once,TRBD2,TRBJ2-1,17,TRBV5-1,CASSSSGTSGSSNEQFF,TGCGCCAGCAGCTCTTCCGGGACTAGCGGGAGTAGTAATGAGCAGTTCTTC
.,TRBD1,TRBJ2-3,17,TRBV19,CASSIARGQGGADTQYF,TGTGCCAGTAGTATAGCCCGGGGACAGGGGGGAGCAGATACGCAGTATTTT
.,.,TRBJ2-7,13,TRBV19,CASSMGRDYEQYF,TGTGCCAGTAGTATGGGCAGGGACTACGAGCAGTACTTC
.,.,TRBJ2-3,15,TRBV5-1,CASSLDGIGSDTQYF,TGCGCCAGCAGCTTGGACGGAATCGGGTCAGATACGCAGTATTTT
.,.,TRBJ2-1,16,TRBV5-1,CASSSAGTPTYNEQFF,TGCGCCAGCAGCAGCGCCGGGACACCAACCTACAATGAGCAGTTCTTC
.,.,TRBJ2-5,15,TRBV5-1,CASSFSPGEGETQYF,TGCGCCAGCAGCTTCTCCCCGGGGGAAGGAGAGACCCAGTACTTC
.,.,TRBJ2-3,12,TRBV30,CAWSQTRDTQYF,TGTGCCTGGAGCCAGACTCGGGATACGCAGTATTTT
.,.,TRBJ2-6,14,TRBV6-5,CASSKQGPANVLTF,TGTGCCAGCAGTAAACAGGGACCCGCCAACGTCCTGACTTTC
.,.,TRBJ2-3,19,TRBV12-1,CASSPLARWTGTYTDTQYF,TGTGCCAGCAGTCCACTTGCCAGGTGGACAGGAACTTACACAGATACGCAGTATTTT
.,.,TRBJ2-3,13,TRBV6-1,CASSEARTDTQYF,TGTGCCAGCAGTGAAGCGAGGACAGATACGCAGTATTTT
.,.,TRBJ1-3,15,TRBV19,CASRGGSTSGNTIYF,TGTGCCAGTAGGGGGGGGTCTACCTCTGGAAACACCATATATTTT
.,TRBD2,TRBJ2-5,14,TRBV11-2,CASSLGRARETQYF,TGTGCCAGCAGCTTGGGGAGGGCCAGGGAGACCCAGTACTTC
.,TRBD1,TRBJ1-1,15,TRBV2,CASNPTGATNTEAFF,TGTGCCAGCAATCCGACAGGGGCTACTAACACTGAAGCTTTCTTT
few,TRBD2,TRBJ2-5,11,TRBV28,CASSLRGEQYF,TGTGCCAGCAGTTTACGGGGGGAGCAGTACTTC
.,.,TRBJ1-1,15,TRBV19,CASSIDTFVARGAFF,TGTGCCAGTAGTATAGATACGTTCGTCGCAAGGGGAGCTTTCTTT
.,.,TRBJ2-7,14,TRBV25-1,CASSEQGFRYEQYF,TGTGCCAGCAGTGAGCAGGGGTTTAGGTACGAGCAGTACTTC
.,TRBD1,TRBJ2-7,14,TRBV28,CASTRTGVAYEQYF,TGTGCCAGCACCCGGACAGGGGTGGCCTACGAGCAGTACTTC
few,TRBD2,TRBJ2-1,15,TRBV7-8,CASSLGGRGRNEQFF,TGTGCCAGCAGCTTAGGCGGCCGCGGGAGGAATGAGCAGTTCTTC
.,.,TRBJ2-3,16,TRBV5-1,CASSLDGRAGVDTQYF,TGCGCCAGCAGCTTGGATGGCAGGGCAGGCGTAGATACGCAGTATTTT
.,.,TRBJ2-1,12,TRBV7-2,CASSLQGNEQFF,TGTGCCAGCAGCCTCCAGGGGAATGAGCAGTTCTTC
.,.,TRBJ1-1,15,TRBV5-4,CASSPLDSLNTEAFF,TGTGCCAGCAGCCCGTTGGACAGTCTGAACACTGAAGCTTTCTTT
.,.,TRBJ2-6,16,TRBV28,CARGEGIASGANVLTF,TGTGCCAGGGGAGAAGGGATAGCGTCTGGGGCCAACGTCCTGACTTTC
.,.,TRBJ1-1,10,TRBV20-1,CSARQNEAFF,TGCAGTGCTAGACAAAATGAAGCTTTCTTT
.,.,TRBJ2-1,16,TRBV4-1,CASSQDPAGSYNEQFF,TGCGCCAGCAGCCAAGACCCGGCGGGCTCCTACAATGAGCAGTTCTTC
.,.,TRBJ2-1,16,TRBV27,CASRMKTHPSYNEQFF,TGTGCCAGCAGAATGAAGACTCATCCGTCCTACAATGAGCAGTTCTTC
.,.,TRBJ2-2,15,TRBV9,CASSVGQSNTGELFF,TGTGCCAGCAGCGTAGGGCAGTCGAACACCGGGGAGCTGTTTTTT
.,.,TRBJ1-3,15,TRBV19,CASSIEDNSGNTIYF,TGTGCCAGTAGTATTGAGGACAACTCTGGAAACACCATATATTTT
.,.,TRBJ2-7,13,TRBV7-2,CASSLGGESEQYF,TGTGCCAGCAGCTTAGGAGGCGAATCCGAGCAGTACTTC
.,TRBD2,TRBJ2-1,15,TRBV5-6,CASSFAGVRHNEQFF,TGTGCCAGCAGCTTCGCGGGGGTCCGACACAATGAGCAGTTCTTC
.,TRBD2,TRBJ2-1,15,TRBV28,CASTWGGVRYNEQFF,TGTGCCAGCACCTGGGGGGGAGTGCGGTACAATGAGCAGTTCTTC
.,.,TRBJ2-7,13,TRBV6-1,CASSGEVRYEQYF,TGTGCCAGCAGCGGGGAGGTGAGGTACGAGCAGTACTTC
.,.,TRBJ1-3,13,TRBV9,CASSPLTGNTIYF,TGTGCCAGCAGCCCTCTAACTGGAAACACCATATATTTT
.,TRBD1,TRBJ1-2,18,TRBV23-1,CASSHFRQGTAVFYGYTF,TGCGCCAGCAGTCATTTTCGACAGGGGACAGCGGTCTTCTATGGCTACACCTTC
few,.,TRBJ1-2,13,TRBV5-4,CASSLRGKDGYTF,TGTGCCAGCAGCTTAAGAGGGAAAGATGGCTACACCTTC
.,.,TRBJ1-1,14,TRBV4-1,CASSQGHRNTEAFF,TGCGCCAGCAGCCAAGGACACAGGAACACTGAAGCTTTCTTT
.,.,TRBJ1-1,16,TRBV7-2,CASSYRATNPNTEAFF,TGTGCCAGCAGCTACAGGGCCACAAACCCGAACACTGAAGCTTTCTTT
.,.,TRBJ1-2,13,TRBV4-1,CASSQSGNYGYTF,TGCGCCAGCAGCCAATCAGGGAACTATGGCTACACCTTC
.,TRBD1,TRBJ2-7,14,TRBV18,CASSPGTGSYEQYF,TGTGCCAGCTCACCCGGGACAGGTTCCTACGAGCAGTACTTC
.,TRBD1,TRBJ1-6,16,TRBV5-6,CASSLGSGQVISPLHF,TGTGCCAGCAGCTTGGGTTCAGGACAGGTTATTTCACCCCTCCACTTT
.,.,TRBJ2-3,16,TRBV10-1,CASSESASRRSDTQYF,TGCGCCAGCAGTGAGTCAGCTAGTCGTCGGTCGGATACGCAGTATTTT